These 19 T cell receptor beta chains originate from one sample sequenced in a study of blood T cell repertoires in COVID-19. The protocol was immunoSEQ multiplex PCR, while the TCRdb copy is restricted to in-frame clones and leaves out a portion. The repertoire holds 30,000 to 45,000 clones, with roughly 80% as singletons. Sequenced: peripheral blood. The receptors derive from an elderly man with active or convalescent COVID-19.

The V gene is TRBV5-4, the J gene TRBJ2-3; weak D call: TRBD2 (5 bases). Looked up from germline, CDR1 is SGHNT and CDR2 is YYREEE (reference sequence). The CDR3 contains 17 residues. V was shortened by 4 bases and J by 1 base, with 19 bases between the two germline ends. The CDR3 spells CASSPPLASHGTDTQYF. DNA of the CDR3: TGTGCCAGCAGCCCTCCTTTAGCGAGTCACGGCACAGATACGCAGTATTTT. The whole variable domain, remainder taken from reference TRBV5-4 and TRBJ2-3, is ETGVTQSPTHLIKTRGQQVTLRCSSQSGHNTVSWYQQALGQGPQFIFQYYREEENGRGNFPPRFSGLQFPNYSSELNVNALELDDSALYLCASSPPLASHGTDTQYFGPGTRLTVL.

The chain couples TRBV7-9 to TRBJ1-1; D unresolved. This CDR3 contains 13 residues. Germline V gene sequence: CDR1 SEHNR, CDR2 FQNEAQ (reference sequence). With 3 bases removed from V and 1 base from J, the gap between germline ends came to 6 bases. The chain's CDR3 is CASSFTANTEAFF. The CDR3 DNA reads TGTGCCAGCAGCTTTACAGCGAACACTGAAGCTTTCTTT.

The gene calls are TRBV30 and TRBJ1-5, with a tentative D call TRBD1 (5 bases). The CDR3 is 16 amino acids. V gave up 2 bases and J gave up 5 bases, with 19 bases separating them. Germline V gives CDR1 GTSNPN, CDR2 SVGIG (reference sequence). CDR3 bases: TGTGCCTGGAGTCCCGACAGTCCCATAGGCCATCAGCCCCAGCATTTT. This sequence encodes CAWSPDSPIGHQPQHF.

The chain carries TRBV5-1 and TRBJ2-3; weak D call: TRBD2 (7 bases). This CDR3 region has 15 residues. V lost 3 bases and J 2 bases, leaving 13 bases between the germline ends. Per the germline V gene, CDR1 is SGHRS and CDR2 is YFSETQ. This chain's CDR3 is CASSSRGGDTDTQYF. DNA of the CDR3: TGCGCCAGCAGCTCTAGGGGGGGTGACACAGATACGCAGTATTTT.

The V call is TRBV28, the J call TRBJ2-1, with 15 bases matching TRBD2. CDR3 length equals 16 residues. CDR1 is MDHEN, CDR2 SYDVKM, per germline. V was pared by 0 bases and J by 7 bases, with 1 base of the junction left unmatched. CDR3 bases: TGTGCCAGCAGTTTATGGGGACTAGCGGGAGGAAATGAGCAGTTCTTC. This encodes CASSLWGLAGGNEQFF.

This chain links TRBV19 with TRBJ1-2; TRBD1 matches at 8 bases. The CDR3 is 17 amino acids. V was clipped by 8 bases and J by 0 bases; unmatched bases: 14. Germline assignment: CDR1 LNHDA and CDR2 SQIVND (reference sequence). The CDR3 DNA is TGTGCCAGTTCAGTAGACGTGAACAGGGGGGCTAACTATGGCTACACCTTC. Translation: CASSVDVNRGANYGYTF.

This chain joins TRBV15 and TRBJ2-3, with 9 bases matching TRBD2. The J segment lost 5 bases and the V segment lost 8 bases, leaving 17 bases of the junction unmatched. The germline V gene has CDR1 LNHNV and CDR2 YYDKDF (reference sequence). The CDR3 has 17 amino acids. CDR3 in amino acids: CATGDPYSGGLQDTQYF. CDR3 sequence (DNA): TGTGCCACCGGAGATCCGTACAGCGGGGGGCTTCAAGATACGCAGTATTTT. Supplemented by reference TRBV15 and TRBJ2-3, the full variable domain reads DAMVIQNPRYQVTQFGKPVTLSCSQTLNHNVMYWYQQKSSQAPKLLFHYYDKDFNNEADTPDNFQSRRPNTSFCFLDIRSPGLGDTAMYLCATGDPYSGGLQDTQYFGPGTRLTVL.

The sample holds one count of this clone. V is TRBV27 and J is TRBJ2-1; 9 bases are a match to TRBD2. The CDR3 loop spans 15 amino acids. Germline V gene lookup returns CDR1 MNHEY and CDR2 SMNVEV (reference sequence). The junction had 6 bases not matched to a gene; V was cut back by 3 bases and J by 6 bases. The CDR3, as DNA: TGTGCCAGCAGTTTGTTGCTAGCGGGGACCAATGAGCAGTTCTTC. Residues: CASSLLLAGTNEQFF.

The CDR3 DNA sequence: TGTGCCAGCAGTTCAACCTGGAGCGTTTCTGGAAACACCATATATTTT. This encodes CASSSTWSVSGNTIYF. The rearrangement joins TRBV27 to TRBJ1-3; D is undetermined. The V end lost 4 bases, the J end lost 1 base, and 14 bases lay between the germline ends. CDR1 and CDR2 (germline): MNHEY, SMNVEV (reference sequence). There are 16 residues in the CDR3.

The chain employs TRBV4-3 and TRBJ2-2; TRBD1 is a possible D gene (6 bases). The CDR3 has 16 amino acids. Per the germline V gene, CDR1 is LGHNA and CDR2 is YSLEER. V was shortened by 2 bases and J by 3 bases, with 13 bases between the two germline ends. The CDR3 loop reads CASSQRGTPYTGELFF. CDR3 bases: TGCGCCAGCAGCCAAAGGGGGACACCTTACACCGGGGAGCTGTTTTTT.

The rearrangement joins TRBV11-2 to TRBJ1-6; TRBD1 agrees at 7 bases. Germline values: CDR1 SGHAT, CDR2 FQNNGV. V lost 2 bases and J lost 8; bases outside the gene matches: 6. The length of the CDR3 is 15 residues. CDR3 residues: CASSLRGGRYSPLHF. The DNA for the CDR3 is TGTGCCAGCAGCTTAAGAGGGGGCCGTTATTCACCCCTCCACTTT.

The J gene is TRBJ2-3, the V gene TRBV7-2; D unclear. Germline-derived CDR1 and CDR2 are SGHTA and FQGNSA. Trimming pared 2 bases from V and 2 bases from J, leaving 20 bases between. The CDR3 covers 18 residues. CDR3 in amino acids: CASSLNSPLYLNTDTQYF. DNA of the CDR3: TGTGCCAGCAGCTTAAATAGTCCCTTGTATTTAAACACAGATACGCAGTATTTT.

The chain employs TRBV15 and TRBJ2-7; 7 bases line up with TRBD1. V lost 4 bases and J lost 5; bases outside the gene matches: 8. This CDR3 region has 14 residues. CDR1 LNHNV and CDR2 YYDKDF come from the germline V gene (reference sequence). CDR3 nucleotide sequence: TGTGCCACCAGCAAATTCGACAGGGCCCACGAGCAGTACTTC. Its protein is CATSKFDRAHEQYF.

As DNA, the CDR3 is TGTGCCAGCAGCCAGACCTACGAGCAGTACTTC. Residues: CASSQTYEQYF. The chain has TRBV6-6 and TRBJ2-7; D not resolved. Germline CDR1 reads MNHNY; CDR2 reads SVGAGI (reference sequence). The V end was cut by 6 bases, the J end by 2 bases, with 5 bases between. The CDR3 is 11 residues long.

The rearrangement uses TRBV6-2 or TRBV6-3 and TRBJ1-5; perhaps TRBD1 as D (6 bases). The CDR3 sequence is 12 residues long. The germline V gene has CDR1 MNHEY and CDR2 SVGEGT. The ends were cut back, 5 bases at V and 5 bases at J, with 7 bases in the middle. The CDR3 DNA follows: TGTGCCAGCAGTACAGGGTATCAGCCCCAGCATTTT. This encodes CASSTGYQPQHF.

The V and J genes are TRBV3-1 (or the pseudogene TRBV3-2) and TRBJ2-3; 8 bases align to TRBD2. The CDR3 extends over 16 amino acids. Germline CDR1 is LGHDT and CDR2 is YNNKEL (reference sequence). Trimming took 3 bases from V and 7 from J; bases not matched to a gene: 12. CDR3 sequence: CASSHLFREGLYTQYF. The CDR3 DNA follows: TGTGCCAGCAGCCACCTCTTTCGGGAGGGCCTTTATACGCAGTATTTT.

By frequency in the sample, this clone is medium-sized. The chain combines TRBV5-6 with TRBJ1-2; D perhaps matches TRBD1 (6 bases). V lost 6 bases to trimming and J lost 3 bases, with 18 bases between them. This CDR3 contains 15 residues. CDR1 is SGHDT and CDR2 is YYEEEE in the germline V gene. For the CDR3, the DNA is TGTGCCAGCAAGTGGCAGGGGATCTCCCACTATGGCTACACCTTC. Residues: CASKWQGISHYGYTF.

The chain carries TRBV3-1 (or the pseudogene TRBV3-2) and TRBJ2-1; TRBD1 might be the D (5 bases). Germline assignment: CDR1 LGHDT and CDR2 YNNKEL (reference sequence). CDR3 length: 12 residues. V gave up 5 bases and J gave up 8 bases, with 10 bases separating them. CDR3 in DNA: TGTGCCAGCAGCTATAGGGGCGATGAGCAGTTCTTC. Encoded protein: CASSYRGDEQFF.

The V call is TRBV10-1, the J call TRBJ2-1; 10 bases line up with TRBD1. J gave up 8 bases and V 4 bases, and 11 bases lay outside the gene matches. Looked up from germline, CDR1 is WNHNN and CDR2 is SYGVQD (reference sequence). The CDR3 totals 16 residues. The CDR3 sequence: CASSVPPGQGFDEQFF. In DNA form, the CDR3 reads TGCGCCAGCAGTGTCCCCCCGGGACAGGGGTTCGATGAGCAGTTCTTC.